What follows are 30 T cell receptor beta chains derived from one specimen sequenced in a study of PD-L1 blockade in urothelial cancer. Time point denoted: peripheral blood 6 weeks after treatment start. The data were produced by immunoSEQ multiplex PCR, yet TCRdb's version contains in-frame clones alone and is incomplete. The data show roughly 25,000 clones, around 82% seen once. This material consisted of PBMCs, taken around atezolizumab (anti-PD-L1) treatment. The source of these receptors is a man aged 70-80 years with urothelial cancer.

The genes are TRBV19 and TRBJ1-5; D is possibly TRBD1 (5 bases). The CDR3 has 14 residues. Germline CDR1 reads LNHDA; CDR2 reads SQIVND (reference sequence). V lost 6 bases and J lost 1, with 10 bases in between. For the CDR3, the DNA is TGTGCCAGTAGCGCACGGGGGAGCAATCAGCCCCAGCATTTT. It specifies CASSARGSNQPQHF.

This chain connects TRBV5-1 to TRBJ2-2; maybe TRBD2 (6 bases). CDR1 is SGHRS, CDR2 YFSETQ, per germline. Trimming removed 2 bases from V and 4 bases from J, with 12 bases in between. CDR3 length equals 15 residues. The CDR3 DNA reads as TGCGCCAGCAGCTTATCGGGAGAGGGCACCGGGGAGCTGTTTTTT. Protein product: CASSLSGEGTGELFF.

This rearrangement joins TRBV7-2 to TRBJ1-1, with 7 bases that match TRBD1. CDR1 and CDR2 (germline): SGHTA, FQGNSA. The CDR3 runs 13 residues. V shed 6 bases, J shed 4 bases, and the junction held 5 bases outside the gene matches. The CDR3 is CASSRQGGTEAFF. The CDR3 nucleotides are TGTGCCAGCAGTCGACAGGGCGGCACTGAAGCTTTCTTT.

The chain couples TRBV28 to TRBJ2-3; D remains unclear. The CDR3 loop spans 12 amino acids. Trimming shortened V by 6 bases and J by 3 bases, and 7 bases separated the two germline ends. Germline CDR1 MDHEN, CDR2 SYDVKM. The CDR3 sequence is CASSLQTDTQYF. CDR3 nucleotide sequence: TGTGCCAGCAGCCTTCAGACAGATACGCAGTATTTT.

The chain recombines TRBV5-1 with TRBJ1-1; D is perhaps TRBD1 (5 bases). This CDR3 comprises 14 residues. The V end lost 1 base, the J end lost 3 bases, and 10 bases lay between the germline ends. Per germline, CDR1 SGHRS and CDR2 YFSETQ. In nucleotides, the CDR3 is TGCGCCAGCAGCTTGCAGGGTTCGGACACTGAAGCTTTCTTT. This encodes CASSLQGSDTEAFF.

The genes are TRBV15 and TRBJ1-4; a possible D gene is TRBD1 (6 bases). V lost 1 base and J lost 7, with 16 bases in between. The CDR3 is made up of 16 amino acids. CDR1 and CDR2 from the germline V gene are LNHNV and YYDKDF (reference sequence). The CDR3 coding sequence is TGTGCCACCAGCAGAGGGGGAGGGGGTACTTCTGAAAAACTGTTTTTT. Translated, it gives CATSRGGGGTSEKLFF.

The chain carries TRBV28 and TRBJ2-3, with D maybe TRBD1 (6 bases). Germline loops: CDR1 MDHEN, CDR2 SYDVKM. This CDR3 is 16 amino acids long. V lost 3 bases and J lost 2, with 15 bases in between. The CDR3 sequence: CASSFVPHRVTDTQYF. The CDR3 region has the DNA TGTGCCAGCAGTTTTGTTCCTCACAGGGTCACAGATACGCAGTATTTT.

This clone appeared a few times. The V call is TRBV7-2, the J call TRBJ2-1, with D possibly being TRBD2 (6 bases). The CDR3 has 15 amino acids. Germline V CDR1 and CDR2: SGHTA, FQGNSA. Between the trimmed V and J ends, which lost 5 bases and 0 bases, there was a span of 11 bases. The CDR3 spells CASSNTGDSYNEQFF. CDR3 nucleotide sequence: TGTGCCAGCAGCAATACGGGAGACTCCTACAATGAGCAGTTCTTC.

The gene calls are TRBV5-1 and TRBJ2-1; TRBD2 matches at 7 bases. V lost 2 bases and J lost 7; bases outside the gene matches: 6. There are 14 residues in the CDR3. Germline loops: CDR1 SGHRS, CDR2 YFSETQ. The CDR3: CASSFGGRENEQFF. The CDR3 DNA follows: TGCGCCAGCAGCTTTGGGGGGAGGGAGAATGAGCAGTTCTTC. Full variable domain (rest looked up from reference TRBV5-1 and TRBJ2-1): KAGVTQTPRYLIKTRGQQVTLSCSPISGHRSVSWYQQTPGQGLQFLFEYFSETQRNKGNFPGRFSGRQFSNSRSEMNVSTLELGDSALYLCASSFGGRENEQFFGPGTRLTVL.

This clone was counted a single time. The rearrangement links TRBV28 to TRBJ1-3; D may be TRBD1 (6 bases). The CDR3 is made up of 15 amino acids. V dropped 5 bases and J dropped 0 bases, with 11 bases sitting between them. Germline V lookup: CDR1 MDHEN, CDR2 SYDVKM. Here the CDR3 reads CASSTGSDSGNTIYF. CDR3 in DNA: TGTGCCAGCAGTACAGGGTCCGACTCTGGAAACACCATATATTTT.

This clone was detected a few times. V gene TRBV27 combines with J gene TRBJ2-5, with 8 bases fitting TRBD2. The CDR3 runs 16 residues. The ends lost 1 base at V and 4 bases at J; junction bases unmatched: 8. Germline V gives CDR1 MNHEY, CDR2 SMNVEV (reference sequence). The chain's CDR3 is CASSLYFRGGGETQYF. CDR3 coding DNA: TGTGCCAGCAGTTTATACTTTCGGGGGGGTGGAGAGACCCAGTACTTC.

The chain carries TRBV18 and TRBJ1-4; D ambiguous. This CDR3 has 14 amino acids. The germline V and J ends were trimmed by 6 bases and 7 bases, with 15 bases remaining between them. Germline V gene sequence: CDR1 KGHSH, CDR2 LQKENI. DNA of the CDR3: TGTGCCAGCTCGCCCAGGTCTGAGGGTGAAAAACTGTTTTTT. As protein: CASSPRSEGEKLFF.

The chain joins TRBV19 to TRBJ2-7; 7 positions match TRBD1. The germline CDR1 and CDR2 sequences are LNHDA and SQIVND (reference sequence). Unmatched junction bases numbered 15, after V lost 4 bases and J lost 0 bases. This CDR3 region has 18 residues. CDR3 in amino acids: CASSTYSSLRGSSYEQYF. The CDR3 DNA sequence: TGTGCCAGTAGTACGTACTCGAGCCTCAGGGGGAGCTCCTACGAGCAGTACTTC.

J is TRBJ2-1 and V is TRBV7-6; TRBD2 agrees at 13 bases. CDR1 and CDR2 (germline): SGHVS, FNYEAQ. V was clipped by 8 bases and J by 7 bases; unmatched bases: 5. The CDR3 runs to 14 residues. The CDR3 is CASRGTSGVNEQFF. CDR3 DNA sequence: TGTGCCAGCCGGGGGACTAGCGGGGTAAATGAGCAGTTCTTC. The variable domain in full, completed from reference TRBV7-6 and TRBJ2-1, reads GAGVSQSPRYKVTKRGQDVALRCDPISGHVSLYWYRQALGQGPEFLTYFNYEAQQDKSGLPNDRFSAERPEGSISTLTIQRTEQRDSAMYRCASRGTSGVNEQFFGPGTRLTVL.

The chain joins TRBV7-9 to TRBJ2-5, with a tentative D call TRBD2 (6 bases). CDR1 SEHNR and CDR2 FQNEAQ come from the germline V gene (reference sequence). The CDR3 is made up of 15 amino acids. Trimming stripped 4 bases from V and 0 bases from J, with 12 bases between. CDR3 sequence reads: CASSSFAGHQETQYF. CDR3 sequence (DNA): TGTGCCAGCAGCTCCTTTGCGGGGCACCAAGAGACCCAGTACTTC.

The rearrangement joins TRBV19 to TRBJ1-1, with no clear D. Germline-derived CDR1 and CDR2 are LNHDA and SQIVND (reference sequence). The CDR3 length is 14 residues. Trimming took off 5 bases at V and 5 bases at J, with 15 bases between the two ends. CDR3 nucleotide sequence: TGTGCCAGTAGTCATTCTCGGAGGAAAACTGAAGCTTTCTTT. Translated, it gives CASSHSRRKTEAFF.

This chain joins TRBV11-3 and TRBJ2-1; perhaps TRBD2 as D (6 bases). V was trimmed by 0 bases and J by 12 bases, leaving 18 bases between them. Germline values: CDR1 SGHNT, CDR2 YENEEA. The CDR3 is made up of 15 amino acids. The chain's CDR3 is CASSLDFGLLAAQFF. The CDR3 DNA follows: TGTGCCAGCAGCTTAGATTTTGGACTACTAGCAGCGCAGTTCTTC. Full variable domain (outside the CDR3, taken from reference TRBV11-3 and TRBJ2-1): EAGVVQSPRYKIIEKKQPVAFWCNPISGHNTLYWYLQNLGQGPELLIRYENEEAVDDSQLPKDRFSAERLKGVDSTLKIQPAELGDSAVYLCASSLDFGLLAAQFFGPGTRLTVL.

CDR3: CASSSSYEQYF. CDR3 in DNA: TGCGCCAGCAGCTCATCCTACGAGCAGTACTTC. V gene TRBV5-1 combines with J gene TRBJ2-7; no firm D call. Germline-derived CDR1 and CDR2 are SGHRS and YFSETQ. CDR3 size: 11 residues. V lost 3 bases and J 1 base, leaving 2 bases between the germline ends.

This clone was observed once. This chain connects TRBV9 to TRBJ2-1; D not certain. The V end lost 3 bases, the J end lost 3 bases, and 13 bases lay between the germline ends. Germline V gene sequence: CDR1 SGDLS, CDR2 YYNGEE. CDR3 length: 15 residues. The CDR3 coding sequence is TGTGCCAGCAGCGCAATAGACTCCCACTACAATGAGCAGTTCTTC. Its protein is CASSAIDSHYNEQFF. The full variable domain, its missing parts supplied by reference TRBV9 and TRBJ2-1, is DSGVTQTPKHLITATGQRVTLRCSPRSGDLSVYWYQQSLDQGLQFLIQYYNGEERAKGNILERFSAQQFPDLHSELNLSSLELGDSALYFCASSAIDSHYNEQFFGPGTRLTVL.

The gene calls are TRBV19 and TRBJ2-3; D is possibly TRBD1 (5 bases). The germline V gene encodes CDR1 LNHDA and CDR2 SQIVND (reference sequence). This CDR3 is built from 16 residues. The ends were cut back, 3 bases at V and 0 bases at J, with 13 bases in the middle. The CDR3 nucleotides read TGTGCCAGTAGTATCGATGGGGCGAGGAGCACAGATACGCAGTATTTT. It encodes CASSIDGARSTDTQYF.

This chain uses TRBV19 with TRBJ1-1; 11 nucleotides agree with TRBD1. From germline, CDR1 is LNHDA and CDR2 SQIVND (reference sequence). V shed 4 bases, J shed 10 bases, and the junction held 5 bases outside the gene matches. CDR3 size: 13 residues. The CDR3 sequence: CASSTSGTGGAFF. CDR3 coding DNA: TGTGCCAGTAGTACTTCCGGGACAGGGGGAGCTTTCTTT.

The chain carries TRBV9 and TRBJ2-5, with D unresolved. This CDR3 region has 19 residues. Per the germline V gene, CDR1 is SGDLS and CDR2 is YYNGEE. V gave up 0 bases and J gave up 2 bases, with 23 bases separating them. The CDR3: CASSVGVYRPGQYQETQYF. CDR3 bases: TGTGCCAGCAGCGTAGGCGTATACAGACCTGGGCAGTATCAAGAGACCCAGTACTTC.

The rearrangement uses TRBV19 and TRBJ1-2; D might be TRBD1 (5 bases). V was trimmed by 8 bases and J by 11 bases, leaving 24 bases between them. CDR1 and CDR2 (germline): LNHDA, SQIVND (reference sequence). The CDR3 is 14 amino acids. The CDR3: CASSISGPAGEYTF. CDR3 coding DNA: TGTGCCAGTTCCATCTCCGGGCCAGCGGGGGAGTACACCTTC. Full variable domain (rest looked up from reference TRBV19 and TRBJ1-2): DGGITQSPKYLFRKEGQNVTLSCEQNLNHDAMYWYRQDPGQGLRLIYYSQIVNDFQKGDIAEGYSVSREKKESFPLTVTSAQKNPTAFYLCASSISGPAGEYTFGSGTRLTVV.

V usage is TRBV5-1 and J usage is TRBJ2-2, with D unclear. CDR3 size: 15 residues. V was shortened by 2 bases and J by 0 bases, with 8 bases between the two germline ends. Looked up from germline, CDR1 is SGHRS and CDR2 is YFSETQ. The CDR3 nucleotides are TGCGCCAGCAGCTTTACGGTTTCGAACACCGGGGAGCTGTTTTTT. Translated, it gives CASSFTVSNTGELFF.

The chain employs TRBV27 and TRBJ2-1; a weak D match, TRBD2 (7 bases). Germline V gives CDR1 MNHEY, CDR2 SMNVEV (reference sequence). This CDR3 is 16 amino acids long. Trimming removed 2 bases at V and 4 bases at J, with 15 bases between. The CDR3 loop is CASSLRGGQGYNEQFF. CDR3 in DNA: TGTGCCAGCAGTTTAAGGGGGGGCCAGGGGTACAATGAGCAGTTCTTC.

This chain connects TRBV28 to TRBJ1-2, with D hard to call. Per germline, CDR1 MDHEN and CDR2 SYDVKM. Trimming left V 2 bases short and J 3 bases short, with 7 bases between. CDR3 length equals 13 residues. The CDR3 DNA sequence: TGTGCCAGCAGTTTAGGAGGTTACTATGGCTACACCTTC. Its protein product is CASSLGGYYGYTF.

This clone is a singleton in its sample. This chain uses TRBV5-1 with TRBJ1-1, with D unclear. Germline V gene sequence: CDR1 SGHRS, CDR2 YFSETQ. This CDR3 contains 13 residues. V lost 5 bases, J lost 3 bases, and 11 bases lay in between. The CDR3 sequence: CASRPIPDTEAFF. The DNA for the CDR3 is TGCGCCAGCAGACCCATCCCGGACACTGAAGCTTTCTTT.

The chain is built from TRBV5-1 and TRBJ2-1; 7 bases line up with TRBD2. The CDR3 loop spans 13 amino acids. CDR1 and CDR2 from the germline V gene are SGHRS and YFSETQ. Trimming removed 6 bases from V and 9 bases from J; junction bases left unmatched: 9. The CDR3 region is CASTQGREGEQFF. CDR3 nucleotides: TGCGCCAGCACGCAGGGTAGGGAGGGTGAGCAGTTCTTC.

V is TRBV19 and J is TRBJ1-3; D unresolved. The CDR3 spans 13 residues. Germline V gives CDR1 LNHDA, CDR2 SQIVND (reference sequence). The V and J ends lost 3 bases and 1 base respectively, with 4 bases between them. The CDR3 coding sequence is TGTGCCAGTAGTATCAGATCTGGAAACACCATATATTTT. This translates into CASSIRSGNTIYF.

Written as DNA, the CDR3 is TGTGCCAGCAGCTTAGCGAGTCTAGCGGAACCCAGGAACACAGATACGCAGTATTTT. Translating gives CASSLASLAEPRNTDTQYF. The rearrangement uses TRBV7-8 and TRBJ2-3, with TRBD2 identical over 7 bases. Trimming took 0 bases from V and 2 from J; bases not matched to a gene: 14. Germline CDR1 and CDR2: SGHVS and FQNEAQ. The length of the CDR3 is 19 residues.